These 8 T cell receptor beta chains originate from one sample sequenced in a study of T cells in Graves' hyperthyroidism and ophthalmopathy. Authors of the study amplified TCR beta CDR3 regions from RNA transcripts. Using the HTBI primer set, a first-round RT-PCR was run on the TCR CDR3. MiXCR, applied by TCRdb to the multiplex PCR reads, yields one record per CDR3 protein. The sample consists of about 720,000 distinct CDR3 sequences, approximately 16% of them appearing once. The sequencing input was blood. Every receptor here comes from a man aged 18 to 30 with Graves' hyperthyroidism.

This clonotype was detected many times. This CDR3 is CASSLGRPLGGTEAFF. The CDR3 DNA sequence: TGCGCCAGCAGCTTGGGCCGGCCGTTGGGTGGCACTGAAGCTTTCTTT. The chain is built from TRBV5-1 and TRBJ1-1; D gene ambiguous. The CDR3 is made up of 16 amino acids. The V gene's germline CDR1 is SGHRS and CDR2 YFSETQ. Trimming pared 0 bases from V and 4 bases from J, leaving 16 bases between.

The chain has TRBV2 and TRBJ2-1, with D possibly matching TRBD2 (6 bases). Germline V gene data show CDR1 as SNHLY and CDR2 as FYNNEI. V was pared by 6 bases and J by 7 bases, with 22 bases between. The CDR3 has 16 residues. DNA of the CDR3: TGTGCCAGCAGCAGGACGGGGCCGGGACTTTTAAATGAGCAGTTCTTC. The encoded protein is CASSRTGPGLLNEQFF.

This clonotype was counted at least ten times. The rearrangement joins TRBV20-1 to TRBJ2-5, with D perhaps TRBD1 (5 bases). CDR3 length equals 13 residues. Germline V gene data show CDR1 as DFQATT and CDR2 as SNEGSKA (reference sequence). Trimming removed 6 bases from V and 4 bases from J, with 15 bases in between. The CDR3 DNA reads as TGCAGTGCCCAGACAGAGTTCGGAGAGACCCAGTACTTC. Its protein product is CSAQTEFGETQYF.

This clonotype appeared many times. The rearrangement uses TRBV10-3 and TRBJ2-1, with 8 bases matching TRBD2. This CDR3 spans 16 amino acids. CDR1 and CDR2 from the germline V gene are ENHRY and SYGVKD. The V segment lost 4 bases and the J segment 10 bases; nucleotides outside the gene matches: 15. CDR3 coding DNA: TGTGCCATCAGTGTCTACAGCGGGAGCCCCCCCGGGGAGCAGTTCTTC. This codes for CAISVYSGSPPGEQFF.

This chain's CDR3 is CASSDRTGGYYGYTF. CDR3 nucleotide sequence: TGTGCCAGCAGCGATCGGACAGGGGGCTACTATGGCTACACCTTC. J is TRBJ1-2 and V is TRBV28; 11 bases align to TRBD1. Germline V CDR1 and CDR2: MDHEN, SYDVKM. The CDR3 length is 15 residues. Germline trimming cut 6 bases from V and 3 bases from J; bases unmatched to any gene: 6.

This clonotype was seen ten or more times. The chain uses TRBV27 and TRBJ2-1, with no clear D. Trimming stripped 3 bases from V and 4 bases from J, with 13 bases between. The CDR3 sequence is 15 residues long. Germline V gene sequence: CDR1 MNHEY, CDR2 SMNVEV (reference sequence). The CDR3 protein is CASSFKGIRYNEQFF. The CDR3 region has the DNA TGTGCCAGCAGTTTCAAGGGAATTCGTTACAATGAGCAGTTCTTC.

This clonotype was found many times. This chain uses TRBV12-3 or TRBV12-4 with TRBJ1-1, with D hard to call. The CDR3 loop spans 14 amino acids. Trimming removed 5 bases at V and 5 bases at J, with 15 bases between. DNA for the CDR3: TGTGCCAGCAGTCCTGGAGTGGTGATGACTGAAGCTTTCTTT. Encoded protein: CASSPGVVMTEAFF.

This clonotype has more than one count but fewer than ten. V is TRBV27 and J is TRBJ2-1; tentative D call: TRBD1 (6 bases). Germline values: CDR1 MNHEY, CDR2 SMNVEV (reference sequence). V gave up 5 bases and J gave up 11 bases, with 25 bases separating them. There are 16 residues in the CDR3. This CDR3 reads CASSPDSVRTTLQQFF. The CDR3 DNA follows: TGTGCCAGCAGTCCGGACAGCGTTAGAACCACATTACAGCAGTTCTTC.